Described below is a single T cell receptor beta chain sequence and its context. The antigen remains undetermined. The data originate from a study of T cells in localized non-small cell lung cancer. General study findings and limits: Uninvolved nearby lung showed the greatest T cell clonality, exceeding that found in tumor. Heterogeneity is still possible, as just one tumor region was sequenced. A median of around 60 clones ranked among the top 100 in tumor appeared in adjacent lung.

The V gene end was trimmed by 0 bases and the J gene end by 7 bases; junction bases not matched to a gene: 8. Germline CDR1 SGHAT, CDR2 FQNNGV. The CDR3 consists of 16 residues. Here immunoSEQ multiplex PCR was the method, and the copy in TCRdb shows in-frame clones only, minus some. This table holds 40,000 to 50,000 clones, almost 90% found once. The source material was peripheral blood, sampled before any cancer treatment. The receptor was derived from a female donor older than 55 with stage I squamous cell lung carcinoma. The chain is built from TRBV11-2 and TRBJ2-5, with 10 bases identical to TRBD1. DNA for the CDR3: TGTGCCAGCAGCTTAGAGAGGGGACAGGGGTTCGTGACCCAGTACTTC. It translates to CASSLERGQGFVTQYF.